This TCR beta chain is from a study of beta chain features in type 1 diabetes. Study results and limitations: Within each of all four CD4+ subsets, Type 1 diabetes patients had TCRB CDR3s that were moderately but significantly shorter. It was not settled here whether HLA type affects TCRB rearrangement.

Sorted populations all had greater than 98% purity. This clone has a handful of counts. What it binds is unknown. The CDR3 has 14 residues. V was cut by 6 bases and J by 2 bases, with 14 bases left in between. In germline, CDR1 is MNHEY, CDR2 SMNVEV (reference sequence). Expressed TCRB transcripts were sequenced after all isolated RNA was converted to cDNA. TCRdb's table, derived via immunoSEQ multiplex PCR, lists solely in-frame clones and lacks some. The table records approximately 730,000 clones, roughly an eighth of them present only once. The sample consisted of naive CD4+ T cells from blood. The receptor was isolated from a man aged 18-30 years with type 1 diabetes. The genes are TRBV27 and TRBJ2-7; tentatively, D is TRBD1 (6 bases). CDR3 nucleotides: TGTGCCAGCAGCCCGACAGGCCTAACCTACGAGCAGTACTTC. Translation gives CASSPTGLTYEQYF.